This passage covers 23 T cell receptor beta chains from one sample sequenced in a study of cytomegalovirus exposure and HLA in healthy donors (dated by TCRdb to between 2016 and 2019). The library came from the immunoSEQ multiplex PCR assay. The multiplex PCR relied on a mix of 60 forward primers for TCR Vbeta segments and 13 reverse primers for TCR Jbeta segments. The table was pulled from immuneACCESS by TCRdb, which kept in-frame rearrangements only. Such tables lose some clones; where checked, under half of the loss comes from unresolved V genes, and the rest has no known cause. The sample yields approximately 110,000 clones; roughly 81% were counted once. 0.95% to 1.4% of the sample goes to the ten largest clones. Material for sequencing was PBMCs. These receptors originate from a woman between 25 and 40 years old in good health and CMV-seronegative.

This chain links TRBV2 with TRBJ1-3; no definite D call. Trimming took 6 bases from V and 3 from J, leaving 9 bases between them. CDR3 size: 13 residues. Looked up from germline, CDR1 is SNHLY and CDR2 is FYNNEI. CDR3 region: CASRAELGNTIYF. In DNA form, the CDR3 reads TGTGCCAGCAGAGCTGAACTTGGAAACACCATATATTTT.

The chain has TRBV6-1 and TRBJ1-1; D is unclear. The CDR3 spans 11 residues. V lost 5 bases, J lost 5 bases, and 6 bases lay in between. Germline V CDR1 and CDR2: MNHNS, SASEGT. The CDR3 DNA reads TGTGCCAGCAGTCTGGAGACTGAAGCTTTCTTT. Translation: CASSLETEAFF.

This chain links TRBV19 with TRBJ1-6, with D perhaps TRBD1 (5 bases). Germline V gives CDR1 LNHDA, CDR2 SQIVND (reference sequence). With 5 bases removed from V and 7 bases from J, the gap between germline ends came to 15 bases. The CDR3 is made up of 15 amino acids. The CDR3 spells CASSLGDSPNSPLHF. The CDR3, as DNA: TGTGCCAGTAGTCTCGGCGACAGTCCGAATTCACCCCTCCACTTT. The full variable domain, its missing parts supplied by reference TRBV19 and TRBJ1-6, is DGGITQSPKYLFRKEGQNVTLSCEQNLNHDAMYWYRQDPGQGLRLIYYSQIVNDFQKGDIAEGYSVSREKKESFPLTVTSAQKNPTAFYLCASSLGDSPNSPLHFGNGTRLTVT.

This clone showed up just a few times. This sequence joins TRBV11-2 and TRBJ2-5, with 7 bases fitting TRBD2. CDR3 length equals 14 residues. V gave up 1 base and J gave up 1 base; unmatched junction bases: 0. Germline lookup yields CDR1 SGHAT and CDR2 FQNNGV. The chain's CDR3 is CASSLGTSQETQYF. CDR3 DNA: TGTGCCAGCAGCTTAGGGACTAGCCAAGAGACCCAGTACTTC.

This chain joins TRBV7-2 and TRBJ1-6, with 8 bases matching TRBD1. The germline V gene has CDR1 SGHTA and CDR2 FQGNSA. J was trimmed by 9 bases and V by 7 bases; bases with no gene match: 14. CDR3 length: 16 residues. The CDR3, as DNA: TGTGCCAGCAACCCCCCCGAGAGGACAGGGTTTTCACCCCTCCACTTT. Translation: CASNPPERTGFSPLHF.

This clone was recorded once. The gene calls are TRBV9 and TRBJ2-4, with 9 bases aligning to TRBD1. Unmatched junction bases numbered 4, after V lost 4 bases and J lost 5 bases. CDR3 length: 14 amino acids. Germline V CDR1 and CDR2: SGDLS, YYNGEE. In DNA form, the CDR3 reads TGTGCCAGCAGCTACCGGGACAGGGAAAACATTCAGTACTTC. As protein: CASSYRDRENIQYF.

The chain employs TRBV6-5 and TRBJ1-3; the D is unclear. This CDR3 contains 14 residues. Trimming took 0 bases from V and 7 from J, leaving 10 bases between them. Germline V lookup: CDR1 MNHEY, CDR2 SVGAGI. The CDR3 DNA follows: TGTGCCAGCAGTTACTCGACCTACGGGAACACCATATATTTT. Amino acids: CASSYSTYGNTIYF.

This clone showed up just once. This rearrangement joins TRBV5-1 to TRBJ2-3, with 10 bases identical to TRBD2. The CDR3 contains 15 residues. CDR1 and CDR2 from the germline V gene are SGHRS and YFSETQ. The V segment lost 4 bases and the J segment 2 bases; nucleotides outside the gene matches: 4. Here the CDR3 reads CASSGGLAVTDTQYF. The DNA of the CDR3 is TGCGCCAGCAGCGGCGGACTAGCGGTCACAGATACGCAGTATTTT. Filled out from reference TRBV5-1 and TRBJ2-3, the complete variable domain reads KAGVTQTPRYLIKTRGQQVTLSCSPISGHRSVSWYQQTPGQGLQFLFEYFSETQRNKGNFPGRFSGRQFSNSRSEMNVSTLELGDSALYLCASSGGLAVTDTQYFGPGTRLTVL.

V gene TRBV5-1 combines with J gene TRBJ2-5; perhaps TRBD1 as D (6 bases). CDR3 size: 15 residues. Trimming shortened V by 0 bases and J by 1 base, and 10 bases separated the two germline ends. Germline-derived CDR1 and CDR2 are SGHRS and YFSETQ. The CDR3 DNA is TGCGCCAGCAGCTTGGGGCTAGGGGGCCAAGAGACCCAGTACTTC. It codes for CASSLGLGGQETQYF.

The chain recombines TRBV7-9 with TRBJ2-7, with D possibly being TRBD2 (5 bases). Between the trimmed V and J ends, which lost 5 bases and 0 bases, there was a span of 11 bases. Looked up from germline, CDR1 is SEHNR and CDR2 is FQNEAQ (reference sequence). This CDR3 contains 14 residues. DNA for the CDR3: TGTGCCAGCAGCGTTAGCGCTCTCTCCTACGAGCAGTACTTC. This encodes CASSVSALSYEQYF.

The chain couples TRBV7-2 to TRBJ2-3, with 9 nucleotides matching TRBD2. V lost 3 bases, J lost 2 bases, and 6 bases stayed unmatched. The CDR3 has 16 amino acids. Germline CDR1 SGHTA, CDR2 FQGNSA. The CDR3 bases are TGTGCCAGCAGCTTGCCTCTAGCGGGGTTCACAGATACGCAGTATTTT. Translation gives CASSLPLAGFTDTQYF. The full variable domain, its missing parts supplied by reference TRBV7-2 and TRBJ2-3, is GAGVSQSPSNKVTEKGKDVELRCDPISGHTALYWYRQSLGQGLEFLIYFQGNSAPDKSGLPSDRFSAERTGGSVSTLTIQRTQQEDSAVYLCASSLPLAGFTDTQYFGPGTRLTVL.

This chain connects TRBV5-1 to TRBJ1-5; 8 positions agree with TRBD1. The CDR3 contains 15 residues. Germline trimming cut 0 bases from V and 4 bases from J; bases unmatched to any gene: 3. Germline CDR1 reads SGHRS; CDR2 reads YFSETQ. The CDR3 protein is CASSLAGQANQPQHF. DNA for the CDR3: TGCGCCAGCAGCTTGGCGGGACAGGCTAATCAGCCCCAGCATTTT.

The chain combines TRBV27 with TRBJ2-7; TRBD1 is a possible D gene (5 bases). V was cut by 3 bases and J by 7 bases, with 16 bases left in between. The CDR3 extends over 14 amino acids. The V gene's germline CDR1 is MNHEY and CDR2 SMNVEV (reference sequence). Here the CDR3 DNA reads TGTGCCAGCAGTTTTTCCAACCCCTCAGGGGAGCAGTACTTC. This gives the protein CASSFSNPSGEQYF.

The gene calls are TRBV2 and TRBJ2-3, with 8 bases matching TRBD2. The germline V gene has CDR1 SNHLY and CDR2 FYNNEI. The CDR3 runs to 13 residues. J was trimmed by 7 bases and V by 6 bases; bases with no gene match: 6. CDR3 sequence (DNA): TGTGCCAGCAGCGACGGGGGGGCAAATACGCAGTATTTT. Residues: CASSDGGANTQYF.

The gene calls are TRBV30 and TRBJ1-6; D gene uncertain. Germline V lookup: CDR1 GTSNPN, CDR2 SVGIG (reference sequence). V was trimmed by 1 base and J by 8 bases, leaving 6 bases between them. The CDR3 consists of 12 residues. The CDR3: CAWSGTYSPLHF. CDR3 DNA sequence: TGTGCCTGGAGTGGGACTTATTCACCCCTCCACTTT.

This clone is a singleton in its sample. This chain connects TRBV6-4 to TRBJ2-1; weak D call: TRBD2 (6 bases). The V gene's germline CDR1 is MRHNA and CDR2 SNTAGT. This CDR3 region has 16 residues. The germline V and J ends were trimmed by 3 bases and 6 bases, with 18 bases remaining between them. CDR3 residues: CASSESGTGSFNEQFF. CDR3 in DNA: TGTGCCAGCAGTGAGTCTGGGACTGGCTCGTTCAATGAGCAGTTCTTC.

The gene calls are TRBV12-5 and TRBJ1-2; tentative D call: TRBD1 (5 bases). Deletions cut 1 base from V and 7 bases from J, with 10 bases between. Germline CDR1 LGHNT, CDR2 FRNRAP. The CDR3 loop spans 13 amino acids. CDR3 amino acids: CASGLEQGIGYTF. The CDR3 nucleotides are TGTGCTAGTGGTTTGGAGCAGGGAATTGGCTACACCTTC.

V gene TRBV10-3 combines with J gene TRBJ1-1; 7 bases match TRBD1. V dropped 8 bases and J dropped 1; count of bases not matched to a gene: 4. The CDR3 has 13 amino acids. The germline V gene has CDR1 ENHRY and CDR2 SYGVKD. CDR3 protein: CAIRGTANTEAFF. CDR3 nucleotide sequence: TGTGCCATCCGAGGGACAGCGAACACTGAAGCTTTCTTT.

The chain combines TRBV2 with TRBJ2-3; possibly TRBD2 for D (6 bases). V was cut by 1 base and J by 0 bases, with 8 bases left in between. This CDR3 has 15 residues. Per germline, CDR1 SNHLY and CDR2 FYNNEI. The CDR3 here is CASSEVGTSTDTQYF. In nucleotides, the CDR3 is TGTGCCAGCAGTGAAGTGGGGACTAGCACAGATACGCAGTATTTT. Supplemented by reference TRBV2 and TRBJ2-3, the full variable domain reads EPEVTQTPSHQVTQMGQEVILRCVPISNHLYFYWYRQILGQKVEFLVSFYNNEISEKSEIFDDQFSVERPDGSNFTLKIRSTKLEDSAMYFCASSEVGTSTDTQYFGPGTRLTVL.

The V call is TRBV5-1, the J call TRBJ1-2, with 8 bases aligning to TRBD1. The J segment lost 4 bases and the V segment lost 4 bases, leaving 9 bases of the junction unmatched. The CDR3 extends over 15 amino acids. In germline, CDR1 is SGHRS, CDR2 YFSETQ. This CDR3 is CASSPGQGAPYGYTF. DNA for the CDR3: TGCGCCAGCAGCCCTGGACAGGGCGCACCCTATGGCTACACCTTC.

The chain joins TRBV7-6 to TRBJ1-3, with D hard to call. The germline V and J ends were trimmed by 1 base and 1 base, with 14 bases remaining between them. Germline V lookup: CDR1 SGHVS, CDR2 FNYEAQ. The CDR3 length is 17 residues. This CDR3 reads CASSLVSGPQSGNTIYF. CDR3 DNA sequence: TGTGCCAGCAGCTTAGTTTCAGGCCCGCAATCTGGAAACACCATATATTTT.

This sequence joins TRBV4-1 and TRBJ2-1; D remains ambiguous. Germline V lookup: CDR1 MGHRA, CDR2 YSYEKL. The CDR3 sequence is 15 residues long. The germline V and J ends were trimmed by 0 bases and 5 bases, with 11 bases remaining between them. The CDR3 is CASSQEGRSNNEQFF. The CDR3 coding sequence is TGCGCCAGCAGCCAAGAGGGCAGGTCTAACAATGAGCAGTTCTTC.

This clone was seen a few times. The chain combines TRBV30 with TRBJ1-1; TRBD1 matches 7 bases. The CDR3 has 13 amino acids. CDR1 and CDR2 from the germline V gene are GTSNPN and SVGIG (reference sequence). V lost 5 bases and J lost 7; bases outside the gene matches: 10. In DNA form, the CDR3 reads TGTGCCTGGCGGCTTCAGGGGGGTCTTGAAGCTTTCTTT. Protein: CAWRLQGGLEAFF. The full variable domain, its missing parts supplied by reference TRBV30 and TRBJ1-1, is SQTIHQWPATLVQPVGSPLSLECTVEGTSNPNLYWYRQAAGRGLQLLFYSVGIGQISSEVPQNLSASRPQDRQFILSSKKLLLSDSGFYLCAWRLQGGLEAFFGQGTRLTVV.